Each of the 32 T cell receptor beta chains below was sequenced from the same sample in a study of Ad26.COV2.S vaccination and SARS-CoV-2 variants. The protocol was immunoSEQ multiplex PCR, while the TCRdb copy is restricted to in-frame clones and leaves out a portion. Of more than 300,000 clones in the sample, 86% are singletons; the top ten hold under 2%. Described treatment: some 20 received Ad26.COV2.S at low or high dose, single or two shots; five or six received placebo; per-sample allocation not given. The samples date from day 63 after the first vaccine or placebo injection. The sample was peripheral blood, taken in a trial of Ad26.COV2.S vaccine versus placebo. The receptors shown here come from a person between 18 and 59 years old who received the Ad26.COV2.S COVID-19 vaccine or a placebo.

The gene calls are TRBV5-4 and TRBJ1-4; TRBD1 might be the D (6 bases). CDR3 size: 16 residues. The ends were cut back, 4 bases at V and 3 bases at J, with 16 bases in the middle. From germline, CDR1 is SGHNT and CDR2 YYREEE (reference sequence). The CDR3 DNA is TGTGCCAGCAGCCTACGGACAGCAGGGTCTAATGAAAAACTGTTTTTT. It codes for CASSLRTAGSNEKLFF.

The rearrangement links TRBV4-2 to TRBJ1-2; D gene ambiguous. This CDR3 has 15 amino acids. CDR1 and CDR2 (germline): LGHNA, YNFKEQ. V was shortened by 0 bases and J by 2 bases, with 10 bases between the two germline ends. The CDR3, as DNA: TGTGCCAGCAGCCAAGATCGGACTGTAAACTATGGCTACACCTTC. It is translated as CASSQDRTVNYGYTF.

The chain has TRBV14 and TRBJ2-7; TRBD2 matches 8 bases. With V trimmed by 5 bases and J by 1 base, 4 bases remained unmatched. Germline assignment: CDR1 SGHDN and CDR2 FVKESK. The CDR3 length is 14 residues. DNA for the CDR3: TGTGCCAGCAGCACAGCGGGGGATTCCTACGAGCAGTACTTC. It codes for CASSTAGDSYEQYF.

The rearrangement joins TRBV5-1 to TRBJ2-2, with D possibly being TRBD1 (6 bases). The length of the CDR3 is 18 residues. Germline values: CDR1 SGHRS, CDR2 YFSETQ. Trimming stripped 3 bases from V and 1 base from J, with 19 bases between. This chain's CDR3 is CASSSPMGRGWNTGELFF. The DNA for the CDR3 is TGCGCCAGCAGCTCCCCGATGGGCAGGGGATGGAACACCGGGGAGCTGTTTTTT.

With regard to this clone: The sample holds other DNA sequences that translate to the same CDR3. This rearrangement joins TRBV7-8 to TRBJ2-2, with D uncertain. The V gene lost 1 base and the J gene lost 5 bases, with 5 bases spanning the gap. This CDR3 contains 13 residues. Per the germline V gene, CDR1 is SGHVS and CDR2 is FQNEAQ. The CDR3 spells CASSLGWTGELFF. CDR3 nucleotide sequence: TGTGCCAGCAGCTTAGGGTGGACCGGGGAGCTGTTTTTT.

This chain uses TRBV19 with TRBJ2-3; D possibly matches TRBD1 or TRBD2 (6 bases each). Trimming pared 3 bases from V and 2 bases from J, leaving 15 bases between. CDR3 size: 16 residues. The germline CDR1 and CDR2 sequences are LNHDA and SQIVND (reference sequence). CDR3 amino acids: CASSIGGGLYTDTQYF. The CDR3 DNA reads TGTGCCAGTAGTATTGGAGGGGGACTCTACACAGATACGCAGTATTTT. Supplemented by reference TRBV19 and TRBJ2-3, the full variable domain reads DGGITQSPKYLFRKEGQNVTLSCEQNLNHDAMYWYRQDPGQGLRLIYYSQIVNDFQKGDIAEGYSVSREKKESFPLTVTSAQKNPTAFYLCASSIGGGLYTDTQYFGPGTRLTVL.

The chain uses TRBV27 and TRBJ2-2, with TRBD1 matching 7 bases. The CDR3 contains 17 residues. Germline V gives CDR1 MNHEY, CDR2 SMNVEV (reference sequence). V lost 5 bases and J lost 3; bases outside the gene matches: 12. The CDR3 nucleotides are TGTGCCAGCAGTCCCTTGACAGGGTACTCACACACCGGGGAGCTGTTTTTT. This encodes CASSPLTGYSHTGELFF.

The genes are TRBV19 and TRBJ2-6; 10 bases agree with TRBD1. This CDR3 has 19 amino acids. Losses at the gene ends were 5 bases for V and 1 base for J; bases not matched to a gene: 11. Germline V gene sequence: CDR1 LNHDA, CDR2 SQIVND (reference sequence). The CDR3 loop is CASSLTPGQGRSGANVLTF. The CDR3 DNA is TGTGCCAGTAGTTTAACTCCGGGACAGGGGAGGTCTGGGGCCAACGTCCTGACTTTC.

The chain carries TRBV6-6 and TRBJ1-2; D ambiguous. The CDR3 is 16 amino acids. V lost 0 bases and J 4 bases, leaving 15 bases between the germline ends. Germline V lookup: CDR1 MNHNY, CDR2 SVGAGI (reference sequence). The CDR3 loop is CASSYSSGRTTYGYTF. The CDR3 region has the DNA TGTGCCAGCAGTTACTCATCGGGCAGGACGACCTATGGCTACACCTTC.

V is TRBV3-1 (or the pseudogene TRBV3-2) and J is TRBJ2-5; the D gene could be TRBD1 or TRBD2 (5 bases each). The CDR3 is 20 residues long. CDR1 LGHDT and CDR2 YNNKEL come from the germline V gene (reference sequence). Between the trimmed V and J ends, which lost 2 bases and 1 base, there was a span of 26 bases. CDR3 DNA sequence: TGTGCCAGCAGCCAAAAAGGGACCGCCGTGAGGGCAGGGAGCCAAGAGACCCAGTACTTC. Its protein product is CASSQKGTAVRAGSQETQYF.

The chain combines TRBV6-5 with TRBJ1-3, with TRBD1 identical over 7 bases. This CDR3 comprises 15 residues. The germline V gene encodes CDR1 MNHEY and CDR2 SVGAGI. V lost 6 bases and J lost 4; bases outside the gene matches: 9. CDR3 sequence: CASSGGGSGGNTIYF. The CDR3 DNA follows: TGTGCCAGCAGCGGAGGGGGCTCAGGAGGAAACACCATATATTTT.

This clone was observed a handful of times. V gene TRBV2 combines with J gene TRBJ1-3; D gene unclear. CDR3 length: 16 residues. V was shortened by 2 bases and J by 0 bases, with 11 bases between the two germline ends. Germline values: CDR1 SNHLY, CDR2 FYNNEI. In nucleotides, the CDR3 is TGTGCCAGCAGTGAACTCGGGGTCGACTCTGGAAACACCATATATTTT. Its protein product is CASSELGVDSGNTIYF.

This chain links TRBV10-2 with TRBJ2-2; D unresolved. The CDR3 has 15 residues. V lost 6 bases to trimming and J lost 0 bases, with 11 bases between them. CDR1 and CDR2 from the germline V gene are WSHSY and SAAADI. CDR3 DNA sequence: TGCGCCAGCAGCCACCGGGCTTCGAACACCGGGGAGCTGTTTTTT. This sequence encodes CASSHRASNTGELFF.

V gene TRBV3-1 (or the pseudogene TRBV3-2) combines with J gene TRBJ2-7; D gene ambiguous. Trimming pared 1 base from V and 3 bases from J, leaving 10 bases between. Germline V gene data show CDR1 as LGHDT and CDR2 as YNNKEL (reference sequence). This CDR3 region has 14 residues. The CDR3 DNA is TGTGCCAGCAGCCAAGTGTTTCGAGACTACGAGCAGTACTTC. Its translation: CASSQVFRDYEQYF.

The chain recombines TRBV29-1 with TRBJ1-5; TRBD1 matches at 9 bases. Germline loops: CDR1 SQVTM, CDR2 ANQGSEA. After removal of 1 base from V and 8 bases from J, the junction contained 3 bases not matched to a gene. The CDR3 length is 13 residues. The CDR3 region is CSVEARQGEPQHF. CDR3 sequence (DNA): TGCAGCGTTGAAGCTCGACAGGGGGAGCCCCAGCATTTT.

This chain joins TRBV29-1 and TRBJ1-2, with 7 nucleotides matching TRBD1. Losses at the gene ends were 6 bases for V and 10 bases for J; bases not matched to a gene: 8. The CDR3 covers 11 residues. CDR1 and CDR2 from the germline V gene are SQVTM and ANQGSEA. As DNA, the CDR3 is TGCAGCGTCGCGGCAGGGGGTGACTACACCTTC. Amino acids: CSVAAGGDYTF. Full variable domain (missing parts from reference TRBV29-1 and TRBJ1-2): SAVISQKPSRDICQRGTSLTIQCQVDSQVTMMFWYRQQPGQSLTLIATANQGSEATYESGFVIDKFPISRPNLTFSTLTVSNMSPEDSSIYLCSVAAGGDYTFGSGTRLTVV.

For the CDR3, the DNA is TGTGCCAGCAGCCAAGATTTCGACAGGGGCAGGGGCTACACCTTC. Amino acid sequence: CASSQDFDRGRGYTF. The gene calls are TRBV3-1 (or the pseudogene TRBV3-2) and TRBJ1-2; 8 positions agree with TRBD1. J lost 8 bases, V lost 0 bases, and 8 bases had no gene match. The CDR3 sequence is 15 residues long. CDR1 and CDR2 from the germline V gene are LGHDT and YNNKEL (reference sequence).

This rearrangement joins TRBV7-2 to TRBJ2-7, with a possible D match to TRBD1 (5 bases). The CDR3 consists of 13 residues. Trimming left V 2 bases short and J 4 bases short, with 9 bases between. The germline V gene has CDR1 SGHTA and CDR2 FQGNSA. CDR3 loop: CASSLRGNYEQYF. CDR3 sequence (DNA): TGTGCCAGCAGCTTAAGGGGAAATTACGAGCAGTACTTC.

The chain carries TRBV5-4 and TRBJ2-4; 9 bases fit TRBD2. Germline assignment: CDR1 SGHNT and CDR2 YYREEE (reference sequence). The CDR3 has 15 residues. The junction had 9 bases not matched to a gene; V was cut back by 4 bases and J by 7 bases. The CDR3 region has the DNA TGTGCCAGCAGCCATAGCGGGGGAAGCGGTAACATTCAGTACTTC. Protein product: CASSHSGGSGNIQYF. Combining the CDR3 with reference TRBV5-4 and TRBJ2-4 gives the whole variable domain ETGVTQSPTHLIKTRGQQVTLRCSSQSGHNTVSWYQQALGQGPQFIFQYYREEENGRGNFPPRFSGLQFPNYSSELNVNALELDDSALYLCASSHSGGSGNIQYFGAGTRLSVL.

The chain employs TRBV19 and TRBJ1-1; no reliable D call. The CDR3 has 14 residues. CDR1 and CDR2 from the germline V gene are LNHDA and SQIVND (reference sequence). Trimming pared 6 bases from V and 4 bases from J, leaving 15 bases between. The CDR3 region is CASSTTSGFTEAFF. The CDR3 nucleotides are TGTGCCAGTAGCACGACATCCGGATTCACTGAAGCTTTCTTT.

The chain links TRBV6-5 to TRBJ2-7; perhaps TRBD1 as D (5 bases). Trimming stripped 6 bases from V and 4 bases from J, with 10 bases between. Germline CDR1 reads MNHEY; CDR2 reads SVGAGI. This CDR3 has 12 amino acids. This chain's CDR3 is CASSSRQYEQYF. The DNA for the CDR3 is TGTGCCAGCAGCTCCCGACAGTACGAGCAGTACTTC.

This chain links TRBV14 with TRBJ2-2; 8 bases are shared with TRBD2. The CDR3 length is 16 residues. Germline CDR1 SGHDN, CDR2 FVKESK. The junction had 7 bases not matched to a gene; V was cut back by 1 base and J by 6 bases. The CDR3 DNA reads as TGTGCCAGCAGCCAAGCCGTCGGGGGGGCGTCCGGGGAGCTGTTTTTT. This translates into CASSQAVGGASGELFF.

V is TRBV18 and J is TRBJ1-6, with D possibly matching TRBD1 (5 bases). Germline V gives CDR1 KGHSH, CDR2 LQKENI. The length of the CDR3 is 15 residues. V shed 3 bases and J shed 9 bases, with 15 bases lying between them. CDR3 amino acids: CASSPGETKRSPLHF. CDR3 sequence (DNA): TGTGCCAGCTCACCGGGGGAGACTAAGCGTTCACCCCTCCACTTT.

This clone was seen only once. V is TRBV6-1 and J is TRBJ1-4; 9 bases match TRBD1. The CDR3 is 16 residues long. Germline values: CDR1 MNHNS, CDR2 SASEGT. V lost 1 base to trimming and J lost 7 bases; unmatched junction nucleotides: 7. The CDR3 region has the DNA TGTGCCAGCAGTGAAGTTACAGGGGGCGGCGGTGAAAAACTGTTTTTT. Its protein product is CASSEVTGGGGEKLFF.

The rearrangement uses TRBV11-2 and TRBJ1-2; D is unresolved. With 0 bases removed from V and 5 bases from J, the gap between germline ends came to 7 bases. The CDR3 extends over 13 amino acids. Germline values: CDR1 SGHAT, CDR2 FQNNGV. The CDR3 is CASSLDGEYGYTF. As DNA, the CDR3 is TGTGCCAGCAGCTTAGACGGGGAATATGGCTACACCTTC. Combining the CDR3 with reference TRBV11-2 and TRBJ1-2 gives the whole variable domain EAGVAQSPRYKIIEKRQSVAFWCNPISGHATLYWYQQILGQGPKLLIQFQNNGVVDDSQLPKDRFSAERLKGVDSTLKIQPAKLEDSAVYLCASSLDGEYGYTFGSGTRLTVV.

This clone was observed a handful of times. The chain has TRBV6-2 or TRBV6-3 and TRBJ1-3, with D tentatively TRBD1 (5 bases). The CDR3 contains 16 residues. Trimming left V 0 bases short and J 4 bases short, with 13 bases between. Germline CDR1 and CDR2: MNHEY and SVGEGT. CDR3 in DNA: TGTGCCAGCAGTTACTCGGCTCAGGGCGGAGGAAACACCATATATTTT. Translation: CASSYSAQGGGNTIYF.

CDR3 residues: CAISGLLPNQPQHF. For the CDR3, the DNA is TGTGCCATCAGTGGCCTTCTGCCCAATCAGCCCCAGCATTTT. The rearrangement links TRBV10-3 to TRBJ1-5; no clear D gene. This CDR3 has 14 residues. Trimming shortened V by 4 bases and J by 3 bases, and 10 bases separated the two germline ends. CDR1 and CDR2 (germline): ENHRY, SYGVKD.

This chain links TRBV7-9 with TRBJ2-3; D remains ambiguous. Germline CDR1 SEHNR, CDR2 FQNEAQ (reference sequence). V was shortened by 5 bases and J by 6 bases, with 15 bases between the two germline ends. CDR3 size: 14 residues. Here the CDR3 reads CASSLTTPGDTQYF. In DNA form, the CDR3 reads TGTGCCAGCAGCCTAACTACCCCCGGGGATACGCAGTATTTT. Filled out from reference TRBV7-9 and TRBJ2-3, the complete variable domain reads DTGVSQNPRHKITKRGQNVTFRCDPISEHNRLYWYRQTLGQGPEFLTYFQNEAQLEKSRLLSDRFSAERPKGSFSTLEIQRTEQGDSAMYLCASSLTTPGDTQYFGPGTRLTVL.

The rearrangement links TRBV10-2 to TRBJ1-2; D is ambiguous. The CDR3 length is 12 residues. Germline V gene sequence: CDR1 WSHSY, CDR2 SAAADI. V lost 6 bases and J lost 8, with 13 bases in between. The CDR3 nucleotides are TGCGCCAGCAGCTCGAGTGTAGGGGGCTACACCTTC. Its translation: CASSSSVGGYTF.

There are many counts of this clone. The gene calls are TRBV12-5 and TRBJ2-5; D is possibly TRBD2 (6 bases). This CDR3 spans 14 amino acids. Trimming took 5 bases from V and 5 from J, leaving 15 bases between them. The germline V gene has CDR1 LGHNT and CDR2 FRNRAP. The CDR3 nucleotides read TGTGCTAGTGGTATCTCGGATGGGGGGGAGACCCAGTACTTC. Translation: CASGISDGGETQYF.

This clone was picked up one time. Likely a read error: the CDR3 ends without its conserved phenylalanine or tryptophan. The DNA is omitted, as the CDR3 cannot be located on it reliably, and the CDR3 follows TCRdb's listing. V and J are TRBV4-3 and TRBJ2-7; the listed D gene, TRBD2, was not tested against the DNA. The CDR3 has 8 amino acids, counting both end residues. Germline V lookup: CDR1 LGHNA, CDR2 YSLEER. Here the CDR3 reads CASSRTGN.

The J gene is TRBJ2-5, the V gene TRBV5-5; a weak D match, TRBD2 (6 bases). Trimming removed 0 bases from V and 2 bases from J, with 8 bases in between. Germline V gene sequence: CDR1 SGHKS, CDR2 YYEKEE (reference sequence). The CDR3 consists of 14 residues. The CDR3 loop is CASSLDGLQETQYF. The CDR3 bases are TGTGCCAGCAGCTTGGACGGACTACAAGAGACCCAGTACTTC.